This T cell receptor (beta chain) is from a study of shared clonotypes between healthy human individuals (dated by TCRdb to 2020 to 2021). Background for the entire study: Three men and a couple of women, aged 18 to 49 years, made up the cohort. For each donor, CD4 naive and CD4 memory were each run on three plates, CD8 naive on two plates, and CD8 memory on one plate. To estimate repertoire size and how much clonotype sharing occurs between individuals, the study deeply sequenced the blood TCR repertoires of five healthy adults. To increase sequencing depth and limit assay-specific biases, different laboratories used diverse techniques to prepare libraries and sequence TCR repertoires. Leukapheresis yielded between about 0.85 and 10 billion PBMCs per donor. Study-wide conclusions, independent of this receptor: Sampling was restricted to blood, and TCR repertoires in tissues likely differ from the TCR repertoires found in blood. Because the study included only a small number of donors, the genetic and exposure-history diversity represented was limited. Across a few donors, 5% to 6% of naive CD4, around 3.3% of naive CD8, around 2.5% of memory CD4, and under 0.45% of memory CD8 clonotypes were shared. Pairwise subsampling led to the expectation that sequencing depth would affect the degree of clonotype sharing among donors. Incomplete sequencing was indicated by rarefaction of sorted-subset datasets, despite the large sequencing depth. Compared with non-shared clonotypes, clonotypes shared by all four sorted-subset donors had higher generation probabilities. Estimated clonotype richness was generally larger for naive than for memory subsets.

Points on this clone: The antigen it recognizes is unknown. No much larger clone is present one base from it, and per-base qualities are unavailable.

Donors were healthy HIV-negative adults with no recently reported acute infections or vaccinations. Every donor was a Caucasian adult residing in Nashville, Tennessee, USA. CD4+ T cells were enriched through magnetic negative selection, after which naive cells were positively selected on CD45RA and the remaining negative fraction served as the memory subset. After blood collection by leukapheresis, PBMCs were isolated using Ficoll-Histopaque density gradient centrifugation and then cryopreserved in the vapor phase of liquid nitrogen. Analytical flow cytometry was used to check the purity and quantity of every magnetically sorted T cell population. Genomic DNA was isolated from each sorted fraction and quantified by UV absorbance on a Nanodrop 2000c. Using the deep immunoSEQ assay, multiplex PCR amplified TCR CDR3 regions from genomic DNA. Extracted genomic DNA from each cell subset was spread evenly across all wells of several immunoSEQ 96-well plates, with each plate serving as a replicate. For sorted subsets, approximately 210 ng genomic DNA, equal to 30,000 to 35,000 T cell genomes, was loaded into each replicate PCR. Purified libraries were measured with a Qubit 3.0 fluorometer, size-checked on a Bioanalyzer 2100, and measured again with the KAPA Library Quantification kit. A separate single-read 150-cycle Illumina NextSeq 550 flow cell was used to sequence each immunoSEQ 96-well plate. The published analysis was carried out like this. Because the immunoSEQ output included only junctional sequences and no quality scores, the filtering could not be the same as the filtering used for full-length reads. To assign V/J genes and CDR3, sequences were annotated using PyIR, a Python wrapper for IgBLAST v1.9, with IMGT germline references. Any read was removed if the V/J assignment was weak (E-value above 1e-6), the CDR3 was missing, or the read contained stop codons, out-of-frame junctions, or ambiguous translated residues. V3J clonotypes were defined as sequences sharing the same inferred V gene, J gene, and CDR3 amino acid sequence. To compute the percentage overlap between repertoires, the number of shared unique clonotypes was divided by the size of the smaller repertoire. Richness of each repertoire was evaluated using RTK rarefaction, the Chao1 estimator, and Recon v2.1 estimates of unobserved clonotypes. For all TCRbeta clonotypes obtained by the gDNA method from four donors, generation probabilities were computed with OLGA. Sourced from immuneACCESS, this table was stored by TCRdb with only in-frame sequences that have V and J called. A share of the clones is absent; for the studies checked, an unresolved V gene accounts for under half, and the remainder has no known explanation. The V and J calls and clone size are taken from that table; D and trimming were inferred from the DNA. The table for this sample lists 2 million to 3 million clones; over 85% of them were counted only once. Of the sample, approximately 0.35% falls within the top ten clones.

The CDR3 spans 15 residues, from the cysteine through the phenylalanine. Just CDR3 DNA is preserved here, 45 bases in frame from base 1. The V and J ends are trimmed by 7 bases and 0 bases, leaving 10 bases between them. The germline V gene gives CDR1 as SNHLY and CDR2 as FYNNEI. The clonotype was recovered from a man in his late teens or twenties in good health. Some clones in this sample may be carry-over from other donors' samples. The receptor chain draws on TRBV2 and TRBJ2-6; the D segment could be TRBD1, given 5 matching bases. Input material: naive CD4+ T cells from PBMCs. Reading the label with the study, this specimen's cell subset or site is: CD45RA+ positively selected. Here the CDR3 is given as CASTSTGSGANVLTF. The DNA is as follows: TGTGCCAGCACCTCCACAGGCTCTGGGGCCAACGTCCTGACTTTC.